Given below is one TCR beta chain in context. The V end lost 2 bases, the J end lost 3 bases, and 13 bases lay between the germline ends. The CDR3 is made up of 15 amino acids. In germline, CDR1 is LNHDA, CDR2 SQIVND (reference sequence). Original methodology: For nucleated cells, counts were estimated from reference gene primer amplification. Profiling relied on immunoSEQ multiplex PCR, and the TCRdb table lists in-frame clones only, not all of them. The V and J calls and the clone size are those of that table, but D and trimming were determined from the DNA. The repertoire has about 320,000 clones, around 88% of them found once; the top ten carry approximately 1.6%. This sample stems from a study of blood T cell repertoires in COVID-19.

This TCR came from a woman in her twenties or thirties with COVID-19, enrolled during active disease. Sequenced: peripheral blood. The V call is TRBV19, the J call TRBJ1-1; D is possibly TRBD1 (5 bases). For the CDR3, the DNA is TGTGCCAGTAGTATACAGGGTAATTTGTACACTGAAGCTTTCTTT. Protein sequence: CASSIQGNLYTEAFF.